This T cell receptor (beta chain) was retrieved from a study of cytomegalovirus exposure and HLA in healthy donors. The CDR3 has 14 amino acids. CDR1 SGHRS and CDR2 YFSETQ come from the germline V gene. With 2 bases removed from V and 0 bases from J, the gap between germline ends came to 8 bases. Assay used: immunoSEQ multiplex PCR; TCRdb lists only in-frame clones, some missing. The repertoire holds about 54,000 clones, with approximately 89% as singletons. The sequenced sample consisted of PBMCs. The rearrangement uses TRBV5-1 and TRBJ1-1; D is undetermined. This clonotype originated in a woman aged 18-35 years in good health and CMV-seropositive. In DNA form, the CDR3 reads TGCGCCAGCAGCTTTACAGAAATGAACACTGAAGCTTTCTTT. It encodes CASSFTEMNTEAFF.